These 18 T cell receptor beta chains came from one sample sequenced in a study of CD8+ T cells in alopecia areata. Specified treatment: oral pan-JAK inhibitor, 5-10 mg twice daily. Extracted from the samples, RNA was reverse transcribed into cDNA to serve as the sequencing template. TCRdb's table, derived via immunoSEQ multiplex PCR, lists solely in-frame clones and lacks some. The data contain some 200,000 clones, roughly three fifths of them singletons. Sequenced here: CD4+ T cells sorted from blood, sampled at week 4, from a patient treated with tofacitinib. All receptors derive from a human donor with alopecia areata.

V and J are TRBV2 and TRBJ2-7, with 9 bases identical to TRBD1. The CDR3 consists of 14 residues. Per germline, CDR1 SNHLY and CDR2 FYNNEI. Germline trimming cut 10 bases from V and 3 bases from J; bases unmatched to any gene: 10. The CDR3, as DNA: TGTGCCACTCTACGCGGACAGGGGAACTACGAGCAGTACTTC. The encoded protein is CATLRGQGNYEQYF.

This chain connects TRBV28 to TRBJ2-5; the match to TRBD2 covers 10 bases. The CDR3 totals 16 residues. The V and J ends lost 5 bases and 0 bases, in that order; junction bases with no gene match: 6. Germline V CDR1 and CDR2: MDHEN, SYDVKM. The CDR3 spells CASSPTGLANQETQYF. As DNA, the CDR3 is TGTGCCAGCAGTCCTACGGGACTAGCGAACCAAGAGACCCAGTACTTC. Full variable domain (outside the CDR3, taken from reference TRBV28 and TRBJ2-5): DVKVTQSSRYLVKRTGEKVFLECVQDMDHENMFWYRQDPGLGLRLIYFSYDVKMKEKGDIPEGYSVSREKKERFSLILESASTNQTSMYLCASSPTGLANQETQYFGPGTRLLVL.

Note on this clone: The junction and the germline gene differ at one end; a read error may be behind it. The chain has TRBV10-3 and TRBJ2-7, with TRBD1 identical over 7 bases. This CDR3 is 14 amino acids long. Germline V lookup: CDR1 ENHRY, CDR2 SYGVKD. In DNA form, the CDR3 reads TGTGCCCTCAGATCCGGGACAGCGACCTACGAGCAGTACTTC. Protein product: CALRSGTATYEQYF.

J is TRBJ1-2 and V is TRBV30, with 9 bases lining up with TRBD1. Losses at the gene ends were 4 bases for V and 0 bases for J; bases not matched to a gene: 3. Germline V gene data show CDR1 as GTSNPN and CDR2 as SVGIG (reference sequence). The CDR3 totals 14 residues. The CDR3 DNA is TGTGCCTGGAAGGGGGACAGGGCTAACTATGGCTACACCTTC. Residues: CAWKGDRANYGYTF.

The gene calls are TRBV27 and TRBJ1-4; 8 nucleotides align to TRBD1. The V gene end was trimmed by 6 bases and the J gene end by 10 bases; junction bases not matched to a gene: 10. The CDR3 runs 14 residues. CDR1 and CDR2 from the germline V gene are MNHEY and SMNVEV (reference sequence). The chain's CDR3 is CASRTTGATGKLFF. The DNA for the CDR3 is TGTGCCAGCAGAACGACAGGGGCCACGGGAAAACTGTTTTTT.

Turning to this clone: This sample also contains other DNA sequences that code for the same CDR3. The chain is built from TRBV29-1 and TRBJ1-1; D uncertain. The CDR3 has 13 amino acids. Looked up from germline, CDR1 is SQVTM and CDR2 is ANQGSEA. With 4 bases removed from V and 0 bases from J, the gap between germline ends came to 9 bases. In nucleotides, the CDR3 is TGCAGCGTTGGAACGGTCTTGAACACTGAAGCTTTCTTT. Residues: CSVGTVLNTEAFF.

The CDR3 reads CSVGPPSPRSTDTQYF. The DNA of the CDR3 is TGCAGCGTTGGGCCCCCGAGCCCACGAAGCACAGATACGCAGTATTTT. The rearrangement uses TRBV29-1 and TRBJ2-3; D is ambiguous. This CDR3 has 16 amino acids. Trimming stripped 4 bases from V and 0 bases from J, with 17 bases between. CDR1 SQVTM and CDR2 ANQGSEA come from the germline V gene.

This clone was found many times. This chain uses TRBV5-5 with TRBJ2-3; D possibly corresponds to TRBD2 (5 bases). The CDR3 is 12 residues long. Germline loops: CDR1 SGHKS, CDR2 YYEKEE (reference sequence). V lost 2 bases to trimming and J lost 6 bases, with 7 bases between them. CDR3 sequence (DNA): TGTGCCAGCAGCTTCCCGGGGGATACGCAGTATTTT. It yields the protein CASSFPGDTQYF.

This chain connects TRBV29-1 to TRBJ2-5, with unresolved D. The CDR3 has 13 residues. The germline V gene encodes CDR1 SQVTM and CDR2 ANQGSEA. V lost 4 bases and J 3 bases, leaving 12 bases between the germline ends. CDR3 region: CSVAEWREETQYF. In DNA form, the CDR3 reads TGCAGCGTTGCGGAGTGGCGAGAAGAGACCCAGTACTTC.

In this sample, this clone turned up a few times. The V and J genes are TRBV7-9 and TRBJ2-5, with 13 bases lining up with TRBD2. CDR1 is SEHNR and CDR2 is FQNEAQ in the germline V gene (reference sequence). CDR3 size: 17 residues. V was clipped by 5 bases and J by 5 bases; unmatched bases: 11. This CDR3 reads CASSPRGTSGDGETQYF. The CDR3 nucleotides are TGTGCCAGCAGCCCTCGGGGGACTAGCGGGGACGGGGAGACCCAGTACTTC.

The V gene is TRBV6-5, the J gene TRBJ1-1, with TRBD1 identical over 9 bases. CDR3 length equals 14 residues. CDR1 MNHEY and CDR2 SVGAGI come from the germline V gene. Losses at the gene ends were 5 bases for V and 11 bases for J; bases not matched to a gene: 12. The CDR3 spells CASSLGTGLDWAFF. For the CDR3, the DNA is TGTGCCAGCAGTCTCGGGACAGGGCTAGATTGGGCTTTCTTT.

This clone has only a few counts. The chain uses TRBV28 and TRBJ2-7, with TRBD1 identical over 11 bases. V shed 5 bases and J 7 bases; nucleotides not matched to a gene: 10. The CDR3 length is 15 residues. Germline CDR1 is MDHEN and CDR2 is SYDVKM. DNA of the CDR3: TGTGCCAGCAGTCTTTCCGGACAGGGGGCGGGTGAGCAGTACTTC. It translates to CASSLSGQGAGEQYF. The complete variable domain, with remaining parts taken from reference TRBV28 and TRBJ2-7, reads DVKVTQSSRYLVKRTGEKVFLECVQDMDHENMFWYRQDPGLGLRLIYFSYDVKMKEKGDIPEGYSVSREKKERFSLILESASTNQTSMYLCASSLSGQGAGEQYFGPGTRLTVT.

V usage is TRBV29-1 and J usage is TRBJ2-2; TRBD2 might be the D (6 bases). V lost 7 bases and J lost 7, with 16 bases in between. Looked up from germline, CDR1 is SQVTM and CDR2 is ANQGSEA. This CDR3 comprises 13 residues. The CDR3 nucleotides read TGCAGCGCCACGGACGGTAGCGGCGGGGAGCTGTTTTTT. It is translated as CSATDGSGGELFF.

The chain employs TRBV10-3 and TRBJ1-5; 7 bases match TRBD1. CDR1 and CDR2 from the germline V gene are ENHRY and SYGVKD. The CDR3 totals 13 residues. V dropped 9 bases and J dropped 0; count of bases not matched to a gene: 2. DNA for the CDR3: TGTGCCATTACAGGGGATAGCAATCAGCCCCAGCATTTT. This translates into CAITGDSNQPQHF.

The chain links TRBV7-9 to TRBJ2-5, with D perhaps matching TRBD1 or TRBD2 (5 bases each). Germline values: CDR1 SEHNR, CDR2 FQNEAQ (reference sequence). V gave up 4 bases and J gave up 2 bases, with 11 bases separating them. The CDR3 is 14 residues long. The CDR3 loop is CASSSPGLQETQYF. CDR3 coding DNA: TGTGCCAGCAGCTCGCCGGGGCTACAAGAGACCCAGTACTTC.

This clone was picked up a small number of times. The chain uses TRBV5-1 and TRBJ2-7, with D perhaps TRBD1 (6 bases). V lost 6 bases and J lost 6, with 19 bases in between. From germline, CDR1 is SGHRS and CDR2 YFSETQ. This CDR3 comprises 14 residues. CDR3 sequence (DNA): TGCGCCAGCAAGGGCTCACAGGGATCCAGCGAGCAGTACTTC. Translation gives CASKGSQGSSEQYF.

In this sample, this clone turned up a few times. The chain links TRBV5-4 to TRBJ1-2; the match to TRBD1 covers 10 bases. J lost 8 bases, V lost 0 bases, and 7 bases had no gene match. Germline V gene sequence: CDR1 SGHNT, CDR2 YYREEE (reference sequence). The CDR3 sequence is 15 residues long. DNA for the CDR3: TGTGCCAGCAGCTTGGCCGGGACAGGGGCCGTGGGCTACACCTTC. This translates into CASSLAGTGAVGYTF.

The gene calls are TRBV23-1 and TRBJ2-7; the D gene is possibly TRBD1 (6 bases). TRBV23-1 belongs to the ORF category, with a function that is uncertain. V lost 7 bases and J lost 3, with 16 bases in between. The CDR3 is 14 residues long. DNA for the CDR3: TGCGCCAGCAACCCGGACAGTTCTGACTACGAGCAGTACTTC. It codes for CASNPDSSDYEQYF.